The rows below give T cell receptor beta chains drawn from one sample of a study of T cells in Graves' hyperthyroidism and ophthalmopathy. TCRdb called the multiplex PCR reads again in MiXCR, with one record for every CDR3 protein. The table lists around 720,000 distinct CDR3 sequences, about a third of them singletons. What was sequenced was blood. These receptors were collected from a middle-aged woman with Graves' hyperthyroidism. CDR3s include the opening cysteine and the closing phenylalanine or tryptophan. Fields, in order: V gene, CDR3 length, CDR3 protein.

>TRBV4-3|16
CASSASGVSGANVLTF
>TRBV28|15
CASSLYRDTDSPLHF
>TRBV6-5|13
CASSYRQVHEQYF
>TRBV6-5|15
CASKVWAGSGETQYF
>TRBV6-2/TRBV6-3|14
CASSYVGTIYEQYF
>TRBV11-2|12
CASSLTDYEQYF
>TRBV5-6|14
CASSWDLRNTEAFF
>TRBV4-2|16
CASSQDPGAMNTEAFF
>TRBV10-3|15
CASSRLAGGSETQYF
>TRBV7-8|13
CASGRTSTGELFF
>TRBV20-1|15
CSARDGAAARGEQYF
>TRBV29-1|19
CSVVHGTDRGPFGANVLTF
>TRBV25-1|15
CASSQSTGEYGGYTF
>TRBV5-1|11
CASSGSWEAFF
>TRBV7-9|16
CASSPRTSGGQETQYF
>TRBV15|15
CATSRSTGGGETQYF
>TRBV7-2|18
CASSLAVGQGISTGELFF
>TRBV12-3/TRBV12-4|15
CASSFRQGLGEKLFF
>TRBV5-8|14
CASSDRTGPDTQYF
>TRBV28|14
CASSPLEADYEQYF
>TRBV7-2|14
CASSLGRAPYEQFF
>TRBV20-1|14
CSARTHSTNEKLFF
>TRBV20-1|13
CSAMGLEGETQYF
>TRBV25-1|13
CASKGLTQETQYF
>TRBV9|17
CPSSGSIAGGRTGELFF
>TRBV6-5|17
CASSYSLNRAYSYEQYF
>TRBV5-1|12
CASSRDGRGYTF